This TCR beta chain was sequenced during a study of cytomegalovirus exposure and HLA in healthy donors. The PCR made use of 60 Vbeta and 13 Jbeta primers. Assay used: immunoSEQ multiplex PCR; TCRdb lists only in-frame clones, some missing. Counted here are about 180,000 clones, approximately 70% occurring once; the ten biggest clones make up 2.5%. Germline V gives CDR1 MGHRA, CDR2 YSYEKL. The V end was cut by 1 base, the J end by 2 bases, with 9 bases between. The CDR3 extends over 14 amino acids. Sequencing was carried out using PBMCs. The sequence was obtained from a human donor in good health. The chain joins TRBV4-1 to TRBJ2-7, with TRBD1 as a possible D gene (5 bases). CDR3 sequence: CASSQGQRPYEQYF. DNA of the CDR3: TGCGCCAGCAGCCAAGGACAGCGACCCTACGAGCAGTACTTC.